This T cell receptor (beta chain) was retrieved from a study of blood T cell repertoires in COVID-19. Study-wide context: Samples representing acute and convalescent COVID-19 were sourced from the United States, Italy and Spain. PBMCs, B-cell-depleted T cells, or T cells were the source of the cDNA or gDNA that made up the material.

Looked up from germline, CDR1 is MDHEN and CDR2 is SYDVKM. The CDR3 runs to 13 residues. Per the authors' pipeline: The authors estimated nucleated cell counts from reference gene primer amplification. Assay: immunoSEQ multiplex PCR; the TCRdb copy retains only in-frame clones and omits some. The V and J calls and the clone size are those of that table, but D and trimming were determined from the DNA. The sample lists 85,000 or so clones; more than 90% were seen once. The source of this sequence is a human donor with active COVID-19. The donor label of this sample is uncertain. Specimen: peripheral blood. The chain links TRBV28 to TRBJ2-7; D uncertain. DNA for the CDR3: TGTGCTTCCCAGGCCTTCACTGGGTACGAGCAGTACTTC. This gives the protein CASQAFTGYEQYF.